This entry features one T cell receptor beta chain sequence. Its target is unknown. There are 15 residues in the CDR3. CDR1 and CDR2 from the germline V gene are SQVTM and ANQGSEA. This entry is derived from a study of T cell responses to AZD1222 COVID-19 vaccine. Findings and caveats of the study: Donor demographics were predominantly white British with a female majority; clonal diversity may be underestimated. Variant regions that are unmutated are reportedly the target of nearly half of spike-specific TCRs. Scientists sampled the repertoires only once the peak T cell response had passed.

Second-dose intervals near 4 or 12 weeks were combined. Clones were sequenced by immunoSEQ multiplex PCR, and TCRdb holds only the in-frame ones, with some missing. The sample holds fewer than 95,000 clones, around 90% seen once. Sample: peripheral blood, taken 28 days after the second AZD1222 dose. The clonotype comes from an adult who received the AZD1222 COVID-19 vaccine. This chain connects TRBV29-1 to TRBJ2-7; 9 bases are a match to TRBD1. The CDR3 here is CSRAGTGLKPYEQYF. For the CDR3, the DNA is TGCTCCAGGGCCGGGACAGGGCTCAAACCCTACGAGCAGTACTTC.